These 21 T cell receptor beta chains originate from one sample sequenced in a study of T-cell reconstitution after alpha-beta-depleted transplantation in children. Unique molecular identifiers tagged the TCRbeta library. MiXCR, run by TCRdb on the PCR reads, gives a single entry per CDR3 protein. The table has 550,000 to 600,000 distinct CDR3 sequences, more than 20% seen once. Sequencing used PBMCs, mostly from graft donor cells, obtained 360 days after TCRalphabeta/CD19-depleted stem cell transplant. These receptors all come from a boy under three years old who had a stem cell transplant for acute myeloid leukemia, so the T cells may come from the graft donor.

The CDR3 DNA reads TGTGCCACCAGCAGAGATAGAGGGTACGGGGAGCTGTTTTTT. It yields the protein CATSRDRGYGELFF. V and J are TRBV15 and TRBJ2-2; perhaps TRBD2 as D (5 bases). This CDR3 has 14 amino acids. Germline values: CDR1 LNHNV, CDR2 YYDKDF (reference sequence). Trimming cost V 0 bases and J 7 bases, with 9 bases left between them. The full variable domain, rest sourced from reference TRBV15 and TRBJ2-2, is DAMVIQNPRYQVTQFGKPVTLSCSQTLNHNVMYWYQQKSSQAPKLLFHYYDKDFNNEADTPDNFQSRRPNTSFCFLDIRSPGLGDTAMYLCATSRDRGYGELFFGEGSRLTVL.

This clonotype was counted at least ten times. The J gene is TRBJ2-1, the V gene TRBV4-3; perhaps TRBD2 as D (5 bases). CDR3 length equals 14 residues. Trimming took off 5 bases at V and 6 bases at J, with 14 bases between the two ends. CDR1 and CDR2 from the germline V gene are LGHNA and YSLEER. CDR3 DNA sequence: TGCGCCAGCAGCTATCGGACTGAGGGCAATGAGCAGTTCTTC. Its protein product is CASSYRTEGNEQFF.

This chain joins TRBV7-9 and TRBJ2-7; D possibly corresponds to TRBD2 (6 bases). Trimming left V 5 bases short and J 9 bases short, with 20 bases between. Germline CDR1 and CDR2: SEHNR and FQNEAQ (reference sequence). This CDR3 is 14 amino acids long. CDR3 bases: TGTGCCAGCAGCCCCCTGACTAGTTTCTCCCGGCAGTACGTC. Translation: CASSPLTSFSRQYV.

This clonotype was seen a few times. The chain recombines TRBV11-2 with TRBJ2-3; D uncertain. CDR1 and CDR2 from the germline V gene are SGHAT and FQNNGV. This CDR3 region has 12 residues. V was trimmed by 5 bases and J by 4 bases, leaving 7 bases between them. The CDR3 reads CASSPFSDTQYF. The CDR3 bases are TGTGCCAGCAGCCCCTTCTCAGATACGCAGTATTTT.

This clonotype appeared many times. V and J are TRBV6-5 and TRBJ1-3, with TRBD1 as a possible D gene (5 bases). The CDR3 is made up of 11 amino acids. The V and J ends lost 8 bases and 4 bases respectively, with 6 bases between them. Germline lookup yields CDR1 MNHEY and CDR2 SVGAGI. CDR3 DNA sequence: TGTGCCAGCGGGGGGGGAAACACCATATATTTT. Translated, it gives CASGGGNTIYF.

The chain combines TRBV29-1 with TRBJ2-7; D remains ambiguous. The V gene lost 6 bases and the J gene lost 2 bases, with 11 bases spanning the gap. The CDR3 consists of 12 residues. Germline CDR1 is SQVTM and CDR2 is ANQGSEA. The CDR3: CSVKPGAYEQYF. CDR3 nucleotide sequence: TGCAGCGTGAAGCCCGGCGCCTACGAGCAGTACTTC.

This chain connects TRBV20-1 to TRBJ2-3, with 8 bases lining up with TRBD1. V trimming: 3 bases; J trimming: 3 bases; junction bases outside the gene matches: 11. This CDR3 region has 16 residues. Germline values: CDR1 DFQATT, CDR2 SNEGSKA (reference sequence). Here the CDR3 reads CSARMRQGKWTDTQYF. The CDR3 DNA reads as TGCAGTGCTAGGATGCGACAGGGGAAGTGGACAGATACGCAGTATTTT.

The sample holds many counts of this clonotype. The J gene is TRBJ2-5, the V gene TRBV4-1, with D possibly being TRBD2 (6 bases). Trimming took off 0 bases at V and 5 bases at J, with 10 bases between the two ends. Germline V gene data show CDR1 as MGHRA and CDR2 as YSYEKL. The CDR3 runs 14 residues. CDR3 loop: CASSQEVRGETQYF. CDR3 nucleotides: TGCGCCAGCAGCCAAGAAGTACGGGGGGAGACCCAGTACTTC.

This clonotype was counted ten times or more. This chain joins TRBV7-2 and TRBJ2-3; TRBD2 aligns across 9 bases. The J segment lost 1 base and the V segment lost 3 bases, leaving 11 bases of the junction unmatched. The germline CDR1 and CDR2 sequences are SGHTA and FQGNSA. This CDR3 has 18 residues. The CDR3 DNA reads TGTGCCAGCAGCTTTAGGAGCGGCGGGGGGGGGCGCACAGATACGCAGTATTTT. Its protein product is CASSFRSGGGGRTDTQYF.

This clonotype was seen a handful of times. V gene TRBV25-1 combines with J gene TRBJ1-6; no clear D. The CDR3 contains 12 residues. In germline, CDR1 is MGHDK, CDR2 SYGVNS. V shed 3 bases and J shed 8 bases, with 5 bases lying between them. CDR3 amino acids: CASSDSHSPLHF. The CDR3 DNA reads TGTGCCAGCAGTGATTCTCATTCACCCCTCCACTTT. The full variable domain, rest sourced from reference TRBV25-1 and TRBJ1-6, is EADIYQTPRYLVIGTGKKITLECSQTMGHDKMYWYQQDPGMELHLIHYSYGVNSTEKGDLSSESTVSRIRTEHFPLTLESARPSHTSQYLCASSDSHSPLHFGNGTRLTVT.

This clonotype was seen more than once but under ten times. J is TRBJ2-7 and V is TRBV10-2, with D perhaps matching TRBD1 or TRBD2 (5 bases each). Germline CDR1 reads WSHSY; CDR2 reads SAAADI. The CDR3 is made up of 15 amino acids. Trimming shortened V by 4 bases and J by 0 bases, and 13 bases separated the two germline ends. CDR3 DNA: TGCGCCAGCAGTGGGGGGAAGGCAAGCTCCTACGAGCAGTACTTC. It specifies CASSGGKASSYEQYF.

Many counts were recorded for this clonotype. The chain has TRBV28 and TRBJ2-6; maybe TRBD2 (6 bases). The ends were cut back, 6 bases at V and 0 bases at J, with 15 bases in the middle. CDR3 size: 17 residues. Germline V gives CDR1 MDHEN, CDR2 SYDVKM. The CDR3 loop is CASSRSGLGSGANVLTF. CDR3 DNA: TGTGCCAGCAGCCGATCGGGACTCGGCTCTGGGGCCAACGTCCTGACTTTC. Based on the CDR3 plus reference TRBV28 and TRBJ2-6, the full variable domain is DVKVTQSSRYLVKRTGEKVFLECVQDMDHENMFWYRQDPGLGLRLIYFSYDVKMKEKGDIPEGYSVSREKKERFSLILESASTNQTSMYLCASSRSGLGSGANVLTFGAGSRLTVL.

This clonotype was counted at least ten times. The chain has TRBV6-5 and TRBJ2-7, with D tentatively TRBD1 or TRBD2 (5 bases each). The CDR3 is 15 amino acids. The V gene lost 6 bases and the J gene lost 0 bases, with 15 bases spanning the gap. Looked up from germline, CDR1 is MNHEY and CDR2 is SVGAGI. CDR3 in amino acids: CASRPIRDGSYEQYF. The CDR3 nucleotides read TGTGCCAGCAGACCCATCCGGGACGGCTCCTACGAGCAGTACTTC.

This clonotype was recorded many times. This sequence joins TRBV18 and TRBJ2-5; D call uncertain. Trimming left V 4 bases short and J 1 base short, with 7 bases between. Germline V gene lookup returns CDR1 KGHSH and CDR2 LQKENI. The CDR3 totals 13 residues. The CDR3 DNA sequence: TGTGCCAGCTCACAAGGGTTCCAAGAGACCCAGTACTTC. This sequence encodes CASSQGFQETQYF.

The chain carries TRBV28 and TRBJ2-5; 9 bases fit TRBD2. The CDR3 extends over 16 amino acids. J was trimmed by 5 bases and V by 2 bases; bases with no gene match: 9. Germline CDR1 MDHEN, CDR2 SYDVKM. The CDR3 DNA sequence: TGTGCCAGCAGTTTACATCTTCTAGCGGGGATGGAGACCCAGTACTTC. Translation: CASSLHLLAGMETQYF. Together with reference TRBV28 and TRBJ2-5, the CDR3 gives the full variable domain: DVKVTQSSRYLVKRTGEKVFLECVQDMDHENMFWYRQDPGLGLRLIYFSYDVKMKEKGDIPEGYSVSREKKERFSLILESASTNQTSMYLCASSLHLLAGMETQYFGPGTRLLVL.

This clonotype was recorded at least ten times. This sequence joins TRBV7-6 and TRBJ2-2; no reliable D call. The CDR3 totals 16 residues. Deletions cut 5 bases from V and 6 bases from J, with 19 bases between. The germline V gene encodes CDR1 SGHVS and CDR2 FNYEAQ. CDR3 region: CASSPSGLSLSGELFF. The CDR3 DNA is TGTGCCAGCAGCCCCTCGGGCCTTTCCCTTTCCGGGGAGCTGTTTTTT.

This clonotype turned up a few times. The J gene is TRBJ2-1, the V gene TRBV12-3 or TRBV12-4; D possibly corresponds to TRBD2 (5 bases). The ends were cut back, 5 bases at V and 3 bases at J, with 14 bases in the middle. CDR3 length: 15 amino acids. As DNA, the CDR3 is TGTGCCAGCAGTACCGGCAGAGGGCTCTACAATGAGCAGTTCTTC. This encodes CASSTGRGLYNEQFF.

The chain recombines TRBV15 with TRBJ2-1; 10 positions match TRBD1. Germline lookup yields CDR1 LNHNV and CDR2 YYDKDF (reference sequence). V was clipped by 3 bases and J by 6 bases; unmatched bases: 8. The CDR3 consists of 16 residues. In nucleotides, the CDR3 is TGTGCCACCAGCAGGGTTCTGGGGACAGGGGTCAATGAGCAGTTCTTC. Translation: CATSRVLGTGVNEQFF.

This clonotype has a handful of counts. The chain combines TRBV20-1 with TRBJ2-5; TRBD1 is a possible D gene (6 bases). Trimming left V 0 bases short and J 5 bases short, with 13 bases between. Germline lookup yields CDR1 DFQATT and CDR2 SNEGSKA (reference sequence). This CDR3 has 14 residues. CDR3 coding DNA: TGCAGTGCTAGAGATCAGGGGATTAAGGAGACCCAGTACTTC. This encodes CSARDQGIKETQYF.

This clonotype was seen a few times. The rearrangement joins TRBV12-3 or TRBV12-4 to TRBJ2-3; 7 bases are a match to TRBD2. Unmatched junction bases numbered 3, after V lost 9 bases and J lost 0 bases. CDR3 length: 13 amino acids. The CDR3 protein is CASLGGSTDTQYF. Written as DNA, the CDR3 is TGTGCCAGTCTCGGGGGGAGCACAGATACGCAGTATTTT.

The count of this clonotype is one. This chain links TRBV7-8 with TRBJ1-5; D unclear. CDR3 length: 14 residues. The V and J ends lost 2 bases and 7 bases respectively, with 12 bases between them. Germline values: CDR1 SGHVS, CDR2 FQNEAQ. CDR3 protein: CASSLRAGIQPQHF. The CDR3 region has the DNA TGTGCCAGCAGCTTACGGGCAGGCATCCAGCCCCAGCATTTT.